This section outlines one TCR beta chain sequence together with its context. Its cognate antigen is unknown. PCR was performed a second time for roughly 7 to 11 cycles using a sample-barcoded 5' primer and a J-beta primer mix. At least 2.5 million CDR3-containing paired-end reads were obtained per sample. TCRdb reanalysed the 5' RACE reads using MiXCR and keeps one entry per CDR3 protein. The sample consists of approximately 1,100,000 distinct CDR3 sequences, 45% of them appearing once. The data stem from a study of blood T cells in healthy people across ages. General study points: Whereas aged donors had fewer naive CD4+ cells, long-lived donors had more of them and higher diversity. It was found that TCR beta diversity correlated strongly with the percentage of naive T cells.

Germline V gene lookup returns CDR1 SGHAT and CDR2 FQNNGV. The CDR3 length is 15 residues. Trimming took off 6 bases at V and 8 bases at J, with 20 bases between the two ends. The specimen was blood. The source of this sequence is a woman in her sixties or seventies in good health. The chain couples TRBV11-2 to TRBJ2-1; maybe TRBD1 (6 bases). CDR3 nucleotide sequence: TGTGCCAGCAGTACACAGGGCCTCAAGGGCCATGAGCAGTTCTTC. Translated: CASSTQGLKGHEQFF.